These 10 T cell receptor beta chains share one sample of origin, sequenced in a study of blood T cell repertoires in COVID-19. Measured with immunoSEQ multiplex PCR; TCRdb has only the in-frame clones, and not every one. The data hold around 300,000 clones, with roughly nine tenths observed a single time. Sequenced material: peripheral blood. Source of these receptors: a man aged 50 to 59 with acute or convalescent COVID-19.

This rearrangement joins TRBV27 to TRBJ2-5; no clear D. Trimming cost V 0 bases and J 0 bases, with 5 bases left between them. In germline, CDR1 is MNHEY, CDR2 SMNVEV (reference sequence). This CDR3 contains 14 residues. The CDR3 loop reads CASSLSTDQETQYF. CDR3 nucleotide sequence: TGTGCCAGCAGTTTATCGACTGACCAAGAGACCCAGTACTTC.

The rearrangement joins TRBV23-1 to TRBJ2-7; maybe TRBD1 (7 bases). TRBV23-1 is assigned to the ORF class and has an uncertain function. Trimming cost V 3 bases and J 5 bases, with 20 bases left between them. This CDR3 is built from 16 residues. The CDR3 spells CASSQGRDSLTNEQYF. The DNA of the CDR3 is TGCGCCAGCAGTCAGGGGCGGGACAGTCTTACCAACGAGCAGTACTTC.

V usage is TRBV27 and J usage is TRBJ2-7; D is possibly TRBD2 (6 bases). This CDR3 has 16 residues. V lost 0 bases, J lost 0 bases, and 12 bases lay in between. Germline values: CDR1 MNHEY, CDR2 SMNVEV (reference sequence). The CDR3 nucleotides read TGTGCCAGCAGTTTATCGTCGGGGGATTCCTCCTACGAGCAGTACTTC. Its translation is CASSLSSGDSSYEQYF.

The gene calls are TRBV5-6 and TRBJ1-4; 8 positions agree with TRBD1. From germline, CDR1 is SGHDT and CDR2 YYEEEE. V lost 1 base, J lost 10 bases, and 6 bases stayed unmatched. The length of the CDR3 is 14 residues. In DNA form, the CDR3 reads TGTGCCAGCAGCTTGTGGACAGGGTCCGGAAAACTGTTTTTT. This encodes CASSLWTGSGKLFF.

This clone was recorded once. This sequence joins TRBV5-1 and TRBJ1-1; 11 bases map to TRBD1. The junction had 10 bases not matched to a gene; V was cut back by 0 bases and J by 3 bases. Germline CDR1 is SGHRS and CDR2 is YFSETQ. The CDR3 is 18 amino acids. The DNA of the CDR3 is TGCGCCAGCAGCTTGGGCGGACAGGGGGCTCATAGAGACACTGAAGCTTTCTTT. Its protein is CASSLGGQGAHRDTEAFF.

The chain joins TRBV7-9 to TRBJ1-2, with 10 positions matching TRBD1. The CDR3 extends over 14 amino acids. Germline V gives CDR1 SEHNR, CDR2 FQNEAQ (reference sequence). V dropped 1 base and J dropped 6; count of bases not matched to a gene: 2. The CDR3 protein is CASSLGGQGNGYTF. CDR3 sequence (DNA): TGTGCCAGCAGCTTAGGGGGACAGGGGAATGGCTACACCTTC.

The chain couples TRBV4-1 to TRBJ1-2; tentatively, D is TRBD1 (6 bases). This CDR3 has 13 residues. V lost 4 bases to trimming and J lost 3 bases, with 9 bases between them. CDR1 is MGHRA, CDR2 YSYEKL, per germline. CDR3 protein: CASSPTGDYGYTF. CDR3 bases: TGCGCCAGCAGCCCGACAGGAGACTATGGCTACACCTTC.

V and J are TRBV27 and TRBJ2-7; no firm D call. V was trimmed by 3 bases and J by 5 bases, leaving 14 bases between them. The germline V gene has CDR1 MNHEY and CDR2 SMNVEV (reference sequence). This CDR3 is built from 14 residues. The CDR3 bases are TGTGCCAGCAGTTTCCATCGGAGTAGCAACGAGCAGTACTTC. Its protein is CASSFHRSSNEQYF.

The rearrangement joins TRBV3-1 (or the pseudogene TRBV3-2) to TRBJ2-4; 10 bases match TRBD1. The germline V gene encodes CDR1 LGHDT and CDR2 YNNKEL (reference sequence). The junction had 8 bases not matched to a gene; V was cut back by 7 bases and J by 5 bases. There are 15 residues in the CDR3. CDR3 DNA sequence: TGTGCCAGCACCTCTTTGGACAGGGGGGAAAACATTCAGTACTTC. It yields the protein CASTSLDRGENIQYF.

The genes are TRBV12-3 or TRBV12-4 and TRBJ1-2; D perhaps matches TRBD1 (6 bases). V was pared by 3 bases and J by 8 bases, with 13 bases between. The CDR3 loop spans 13 amino acids. The CDR3 reads CASSLQQGVGYTF. The CDR3 DNA reads TGTGCCAGCAGTTTGCAACAGGGTGTCGGCTACACCTTC.